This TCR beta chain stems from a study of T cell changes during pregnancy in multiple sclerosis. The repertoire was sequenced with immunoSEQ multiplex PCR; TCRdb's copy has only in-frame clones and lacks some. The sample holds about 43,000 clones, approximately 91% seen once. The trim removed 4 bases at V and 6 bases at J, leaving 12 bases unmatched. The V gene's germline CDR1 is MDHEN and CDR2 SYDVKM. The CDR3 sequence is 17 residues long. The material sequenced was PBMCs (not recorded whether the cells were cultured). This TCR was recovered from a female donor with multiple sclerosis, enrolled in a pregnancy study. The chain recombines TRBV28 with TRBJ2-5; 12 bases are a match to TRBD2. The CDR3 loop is CASSSLAGGGMVKTQYF. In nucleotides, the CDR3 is TGTGCCAGCAGTTCCCTAGCGGGAGGGGGTATGGTAAAGACCCAGTACTTC. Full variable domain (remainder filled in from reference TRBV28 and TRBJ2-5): DVKVTQSSRYLVKRTGEKVFLECVQDMDHENMFWYRQDPGLGLRLIYFSYDVKMKEKGDIPEGYSVSREKKERFSLILESASTNQTSMYLCASSSLAGGGMVKTQYFGPGTRLLVL.